The 24 T cell receptor beta chains given below trace back to one sample, sequenced in a study of T-cell memory formation after mild COVID-19. TCRdb reanalysed the 5' RACE reads using MiXCR and keeps one entry per CDR3 protein. The table shows about 420,000 distinct CDR3 sequences, with 20% to 30% occurring only once. Sequencing was carried out using PBMCs or a T cell subset sorted from them (not recorded which). The receptors were sampled from an adult woman who had mild COVID-19 (a few samples of this study predate the infection). Cell type and time point are not known.

There are many counts of this clonotype. The CDR3 loop is CASSVEWESYEQYF. The CDR3, as DNA: TGTGCCAGCAGCGTAGAGTGGGAATCCTACGAGCAGTACTTC. The genes are TRBV9 and TRBJ2-7, with D unresolved. Trimming removed 0 bases from V and 1 base from J, with 8 bases in between. Germline CDR1 SGDLS, CDR2 YYNGEE. The CDR3 runs 14 residues.

The chain recombines TRBV30 with TRBJ1-4, with 8 bases fitting TRBD1. The CDR3 is made up of 14 amino acids. The J segment lost 8 bases and the V segment lost 2 bases, leaving 7 bases of the junction unmatched. The germline V gene encodes CDR1 GTSNPN and CDR2 SVGIG (reference sequence). This chain's CDR3 is CAWSPDRGGEKLFF. The CDR3 nucleotides read TGTGCCTGGAGTCCTGACAGGGGTGGAGAAAAACTGTTTTTT.

Concerning this clonotype itself: The junction and the germline gene differ at one end; a read error may be behind it. The chain carries TRBV7-4 and TRBJ1-3; TRBD1 matches at 8 bases. CDR3 length: 16 amino acids. Germline assignment: CDR1 SGHVT and CDR2 SQSDAQ. CDR3 residues: CPSGVGTGGTGITIYF. The CDR3 coding sequence is TGTCCCAGCGGCGTAGGCACAGGGGGTACTGGAATCACCATATATTTT.

V usage is TRBV2 and J usage is TRBJ2-5; D is tentatively TRBD1 or TRBD2 (5 bases each). This CDR3 has 13 amino acids. The V end was cut by 6 bases, the J end by 1 base, with 9 bases between. Germline V gene lookup returns CDR1 SNHLY and CDR2 FYNNEI. The CDR3 DNA sequence: TGTGCCAGCAGCTATGGGACCCAAGAGACCCAGTACTTC. Encoded protein: CASSYGTQETQYF. The complete variable domain, with remaining parts taken from reference TRBV2 and TRBJ2-5, reads EPEVTQTPSHQVTQMGQEVILRCVPISNHLYFYWYRQILGQKVEFLVSFYNNEISEKSEIFDDQFSVERPDGSNFTLKIRSTKLEDSAMYFCASSYGTQETQYFGPGTRLLVL.

The chain couples TRBV20-1 to TRBJ2-7, with 8 bases that match TRBD2. Germline V gene sequence: CDR1 DFQATT, CDR2 SNEGSKA (reference sequence). The CDR3 loop spans 14 amino acids. The J segment lost 1 base and the V segment lost 5 bases, leaving 7 bases of the junction unmatched. The CDR3 region is CSAVWREASYEQYF. CDR3 sequence (DNA): TGCAGTGCTGTTTGGCGGGAGGCTTCCTACGAGCAGTACTTC.

This clonotype appeared a few times. In DNA, the CDR3 is TGTGCCAGCAGTTCCGCCGCGTATCGTGCTGGGGCCAACGTCCTGACTTTC. It encodes CASSSAAYRAGANVLTF. The genes are TRBV12-3 or TRBV12-4 and TRBJ2-6; D remains ambiguous. Trimming removed 4 bases from V and 2 bases from J, with 15 bases in between. The CDR3 extends over 17 amino acids.

This clonotype occurred many times. This chain connects TRBV20-1 to TRBJ2-3; D uncertain. Germline values: CDR1 DFQATT, CDR2 SNEGSKA (reference sequence). V was shortened by 3 bases and J by 1 base, with 14 bases between the two germline ends. The CDR3 is 15 amino acids. The CDR3 DNA reads TGCAGTGCTAGCGTGGCGACTCTGGGCACAGATACGCAGTATTTT. This sequence encodes CSASVATLGTDTQYF.

Only a few counts were recorded for this clonotype. The gene calls are TRBV12-3 or TRBV12-4 and TRBJ1-6; 8 positions agree with TRBD1. The CDR3 totals 14 residues. With V trimmed by 4 bases and J by 9 bases, 5 bases remained unmatched. CDR3 DNA sequence: TGTGCCAGCAGTTGGACAGGGTCAGGTTCACCCCTCCACTTT. Its protein product is CASSWTGSGSPLHF.

This clonotype was seen only a few times. The CDR3 region is CASSQGDRLPGANVLTF. The DNA of the CDR3 is TGCGCCAGCAGCCAGGGGGACAGATTACCTGGGGCCAACGTCCTGACTTTC. The rearrangement joins TRBV4-3 to TRBJ2-6, with 7 bases fitting TRBD1. Germline trimming cut 3 bases from V and 2 bases from J; bases unmatched to any gene: 7. The CDR3 loop spans 17 amino acids. Germline-derived CDR1 and CDR2 are LGHNA and YSLEER.

The chain employs TRBV29-1 and TRBJ2-3, with TRBD2 identical over 7 bases. With V trimmed by 4 bases and J by 2 bases, 3 bases remained unmatched. Germline V gene sequence: CDR1 SQVTM, CDR2 ANQGSEA. This CDR3 spans 13 amino acids. CDR3 DNA sequence: TGCAGCGTTGCTGGGGGGGTCACAGATACGCAGTATTTT. Translation: CSVAGGVTDTQYF.

This clonotype was counted between two and nine times. The chain has TRBV6-5 and TRBJ2-7; 7 bases match TRBD1. The CDR3 sequence is 16 residues long. Looked up from germline, CDR1 is MNHEY and CDR2 is SVGAGI. The V and J ends lost 6 bases and 0 bases, in that order; junction bases with no gene match: 11. CDR3 amino acids: CASRERQGDGSYEQYF. As DNA, the CDR3 is TGTGCCAGCAGAGAGAGACAGGGTGACGGCTCCTACGAGCAGTACTTC.

This chain connects TRBV5-1 to TRBJ2-1, with 14 nucleotides matching TRBD2. The V gene's germline CDR1 is SGHRS and CDR2 YFSETQ. There are 17 residues in the CDR3. Germline trimming cut 3 bases from V and 9 bases from J; bases unmatched to any gene: 11. CDR3: CASSSAPTSGRASEQFF. The DNA of the CDR3 is TGCGCCAGCAGCTCGGCCCCGACTAGCGGGAGGGCCAGTGAGCAGTTCTTC.

J is TRBJ2-6 and V is TRBV6-1, with TRBD1 matching 8 bases. The germline V gene encodes CDR1 MNHNS and CDR2 SASEGT. The CDR3 is 15 amino acids. After removal of 10 bases from V and 0 bases from J, the junction contained 5 bases not matched to a gene. Here the CDR3 reads CAIGTGGSGANVLTF. For the CDR3, the DNA is TGTGCCATCGGGACAGGTGGCTCTGGGGCCAACGTCCTGACTTTC.

This clonotype came up a few times. The chain carries TRBV6-5 and TRBJ1-5; perhaps TRBD1 as D (5 bases). The CDR3 length is 15 residues. Deletions cut 5 bases from V and 3 bases from J, with 14 bases between. Germline V lookup: CDR1 MNHEY, CDR2 SVGAGI. CDR3 DNA: TGTGCCAGCAGTCCCGGTGACAGACCCAATCAGCCCCAGCATTTT. Translated: CASSPGDRPNQPQHF.

This chain connects TRBV24-1 to TRBJ1-5, with 8 bases lining up with TRBD1. V gave up 11 bases and J gave up 0 bases; unmatched junction bases: 8. Germline CDR1 is KGHDR and CDR2 is SFDVKD. This CDR3 contains 15 residues. CDR3 coding DNA: TGTGCCAGGCCGACAGGGGACCATAGCAATCAGCCCCAGCATTTT. Amino acid sequence: CARPTGDHSNQPQHF.

The V gene is TRBV10-3, the J gene TRBJ2-2; D unclear. CDR1 is ENHRY, CDR2 SYGVKD, per germline. Trimming took off 3 bases at V and 3 bases at J, with 11 bases between the two ends. This CDR3 comprises 15 residues. For the CDR3, the DNA is TGTGCCATCAGTGAAGGTATCACGGACACCGGGGAGCTGTTTTTT. Amino acid sequence: CAISEGITDTGELFF.

This clonotype was seen a handful of times. This sequence joins TRBV9 and TRBJ2-3, with 12 bases identical to TRBD2. J lost 9 bases, V lost 3 bases, and 2 bases had no gene match. The CDR3 is made up of 13 amino acids. The germline gives CDR1 SGDLS, CDR2 YYNGEE. CDR3 DNA: TGTGCCAGCAGCGAAGGGACTAGCGGGACGCAGTATTTT. It specifies CASSEGTSGTQYF. The full variable domain, rest sourced from reference TRBV9 and TRBJ2-3, is DSGVTQTPKHLITATGQRVTLRCSPRSGDLSVYWYQQSLDQGLQFLIQYYNGEERAKGNILERFSAQQFPDLHSELNLSSLELGDSALYFCASSEGTSGTQYFGPGTRLTVL.

This clonotype was found a few times. The chain couples TRBV12-3 or TRBV12-4 to TRBJ1-5, with D hard to call. The length of the CDR3 is 16 residues. Trimming stripped 8 bases from V and 0 bases from J, with 17 bases between. CDR3 nucleotide sequence: TGTGCCAGCGCTATGTCCCGACACTATAGCAATCAGCCCCAGCATTTT. It codes for CASAMSRHYSNQPQHF.

This chain links TRBV12-3 or TRBV12-4 with TRBJ1-2, with D possibly matching TRBD1 (5 bases). The V and J ends lost 5 bases and 3 bases respectively, with 13 bases between them. The CDR3 sequence is 14 residues long. The CDR3 DNA sequence: TGTGCCAGCAGTCGATCGGGGGTTGACTATGGCTACACCTTC. Its protein product is CASSRSGVDYGYTF.

The CDR3 spells CASSYSKSGTVGEAFF. DNA for the CDR3: TGTGCCAGCAGTTACTCGAAATCGGGAACGGTAGGTGAAGCTTTCTTT. The J gene is TRBJ1-1, the V gene TRBV6-2 or TRBV6-3; no clear D. Germline V gene data show CDR1 as MNHEY and CDR2 as SVGEGT. V gave up 0 bases and J gave up 7 bases, with 18 bases separating them. The CDR3 spans 16 residues.

In its sample, this clonotype was seen a few times. This sequence joins TRBV4-1 and TRBJ2-3, with TRBD1 matching over 11 bases. The V gene's germline CDR1 is MGHRA and CDR2 YSYEKL. Trimming took 1 base from V and 2 from J; bases not matched to a gene: 2. CDR3 length: 16 amino acids. The CDR3 nucleotides read TGCGCCAGCAGCCAAGGGGACAGGGGGAACACAGATACGCAGTATTTT. Translated, it gives CASSQGDRGNTDTQYF.

The chain joins TRBV24-1 to TRBJ2-7; 9 bases agree with TRBD1. The junction had 6 bases not matched to a gene; V was cut back by 2 bases and J by 5 bases. Per germline, CDR1 KGHDR and CDR2 SFDVKD. This CDR3 spans 15 amino acids. DNA for the CDR3: TGTGCCACCAGTGATTGGGGGACAGGGATGGACGAGCAGTACTTC. Its protein product is CATSDWGTGMDEQYF.

As regards this clonotype: Mismatch with germline at one junction end may stem from a read error. The chain couples TRBV7-7 to TRBJ2-5, with 12 bases lining up with TRBD2. This CDR3 region has 16 residues. Germline CDR1 and CDR2: SSHAT and FNYEAQ (reference sequence). CDR3: CASSLVLAGGSETQYF. CDR3 nucleotides: TGTGCTAGCAGCTTAGTACTAGCGGGAGGTTCAGAGACCCAGTACTTC.

The rearrangement links TRBV11-2 to TRBJ2-3; maybe TRBD2 (7 bases). The CDR3 consists of 16 residues. Trimming took off 5 bases at V and 5 bases at J, with 20 bases between the two ends. Germline values: CDR1 SGHAT, CDR2 FQNNGV. The CDR3 reads CASSIRHSGGGDTQYF. The CDR3 DNA is TGTGCCAGCAGCATCAGACACTCGGGGGGCGGAGATACGCAGTATTTT.